The T cell receptor beta chain under discussion was sequenced for a study of T cells expressing NK-cell markers (TCRdb year 2020). About the investigation overall: In sorted CD3+CD56+NKG2C+, CD3+CD56+NKG2C- and CD3+CD56-NKG2C+ T-cell subsets from several donors, TCR beta-chain repertoires were profiled. Of the eight sequenced donors, seven were found to be HCMV-seropositive and one was found to be HCMV-seronegative. All eight donors whose samples were sequenced were randomly selected healthy volunteers, three of them men and five women. Sequencing of the libraries produced 2 x 150 bp reads on Illumina HiSeq 2000/2500, MiSeq or NextSeq. What the authors observed across the whole study: In several donors, the dominant CD3+CD56+NKG2C+ clonotypes were found to rank among the top 10 CD8+ clonotypes and to make up roughly 1.0-7.5% of CD8+ T cells. Those dominant clonotypes were again the most abundant among CD3+CD56-NKG2C+ cells in several donors, at about 28.3-60.1%. Whether the expanded NKG2C-expressing T cell clones were specific for HCMV antigens was left unclear.

HCMV serostatus was determined by detecting HCMV-specific IgG in serum with a commercial ELISA kit. Peripheral blood mononuclear cells were isolated from blood by Ficoll density gradient centrifugation. Of note for this clonotype: Its antigen remains unidentified.

The germline V gene sets CDR1 to SGHVS and CDR2 to FQNEAQ. From its cysteine to its phenylalanine, the CDR3 spans 16 amino acids. Nucleotide data are not available. This sample was sequenced with an Illumina HiSeq 2000. TCR beta cDNA libraries were prepared using 5'RACE template switching, which introduced a universal primer site and unique molecular identifiers. cDNA synthesis was primed from the TCR beta constant segment and was followed by two successive PCR amplification steps. The study's processing was this. MIGEC handled demultiplexing of the reads and grouping by UMI, while MiTCR was used to assemble and quantify clonotypes. Only TCR cDNA sequences supported by at least two reads were kept to exclude erroneous sequences. Downstream repertoire analysis used the tcR package, and clonotypes were matched across fractions by CDR3 nucleotide sequence plus V segment. Antigen specificity was annotated against VDJdb with VDJmatch, allowing one amino acid substitution in CDR3. Reads reprocessed by TCRdb are summarized as one entry per CDR3 protein sequence, and DNA is absent. Clone size and V and J calls follow TCRdb, not the original study. This specimen's table enumerates about 160,000 distinct CDR3 sequences. Of the sample, less than 20% is held by the ten largest clones.

The receptor chain draws on TRBV7-8 and TRBJ2-3; the D call from TCRdb, TRBD2, cannot be confirmed without DNA. The TCR sequence derives from a woman between 18 and 69 years old in good health. Sequenced: blood T cells: a sorted CD56 or NKG2C T cell subset, CD4+ or CD8+ T cells, or bulk PBMC T cells (not recorded which). The CDR3 is CASSPGAGGATDTQYF. With the portions outside the CDR3 filled from the reference TRBV7-8 and TRBJ2-3 genes, the complete variable region becomes GAGVSQSPRYKVAKRGQDVALRCDPISGHVSLFWYQQALGQGPEFLTYFQNEAQLDKSGLPSDRFFAERPEGSVSTLKIQRTQQEDSAVYLCASSPGAGGATDTQYFGPGTRLTVL.